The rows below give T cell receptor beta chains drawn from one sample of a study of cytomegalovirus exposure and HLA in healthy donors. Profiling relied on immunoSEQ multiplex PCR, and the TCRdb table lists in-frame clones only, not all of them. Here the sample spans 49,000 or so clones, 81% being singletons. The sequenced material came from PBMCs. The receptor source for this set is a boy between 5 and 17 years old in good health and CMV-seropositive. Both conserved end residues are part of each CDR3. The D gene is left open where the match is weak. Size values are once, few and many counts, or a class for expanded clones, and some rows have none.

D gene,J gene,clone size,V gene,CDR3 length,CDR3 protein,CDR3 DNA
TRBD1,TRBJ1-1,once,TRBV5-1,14,CASSWGTGGTEAFF,TGCGCCAGCAGCTGGGGAACAGGGGGCACTGAAGCTTTCTTT
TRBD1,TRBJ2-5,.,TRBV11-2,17,CASSHPDHMRGQEAQYF,TGTGCCAGCAGCCACCCCGACCATATGAGGGGGCAAGAGGCCCAGTACTTC
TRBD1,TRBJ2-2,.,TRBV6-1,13,CASRTGVTGELFF,TGTGCCAGCAGGACAGGGGTCACCGGGGAGCTGTTTTTT
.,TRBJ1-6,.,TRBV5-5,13,CASSLLGAGALHF,TGTGCCAGCAGCCTCCTGGGAGCGGGGGCCCTCCACTTT
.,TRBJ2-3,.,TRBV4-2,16,CASSQIMDSYSDTQYF,TGTGCCAGCAGCCAAATAATGGACAGCTATTCAGATACGCAGTATTTT
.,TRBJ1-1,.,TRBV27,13,CASSLAGNTEAFF,TGTGCCAGCAGTTTAGCGGGGAACACTGAAGCTTTCTTT
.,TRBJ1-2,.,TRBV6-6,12,CASSDPGHGYTF,TGTGCCAGCAGCGACCCAGGGCATGGCTACACCTTC
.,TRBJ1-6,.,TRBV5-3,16,CARSLGQPGPNSPLHF,TGTGCCAGAAGCCTTGGACAGCCGGGGCCAAATTCACCCCTCCACTTT
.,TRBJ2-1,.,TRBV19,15,CASSIAGESYNEQFF,TGTGCCAGTAGTATAGCGGGGGAATCATACAATGAGCAGTTCTTC
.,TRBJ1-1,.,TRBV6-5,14,CASTLDGQNTEAFF,TGTGCCAGCACCCTCGATGGACAGAACACTGAAGCTTTCTTT
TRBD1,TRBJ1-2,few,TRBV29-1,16,CSAGGQVETENYGYTF,TGCAGCGCCGGCGGACAGGTCGAAACCGAGAACTATGGCTACACCTTC
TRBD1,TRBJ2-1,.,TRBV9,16,CASSGNRQGYYNEQFF,TGTGCCAGCAGCGGGAACAGACAGGGGTACTACAATGAGCAGTTCTTC
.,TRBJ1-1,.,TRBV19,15,CASSIYTTVGPEAFF,TGTGCCAGTAGTATATACACTACGGTAGGCCCTGAAGCTTTCTTT
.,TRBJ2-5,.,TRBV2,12,CAILDSPGTQYF,TGTGCCATCCTCGACTCGCCGGGGACCCAGTACTTC